The 14 T cell receptor beta chains below come from one sample, sequenced in a study of PD-1 blockade in classical Hodgkin lymphoma. Time point specified: cycle 4 day 1 (C4D1), after 6 weeks of nivolumab. Each patient relapsed following autologous stem cell transplantation, and prior brentuximab vedotin exposure differed. TCRdb keeps only in-frame clones here, not all; method: immunoSEQ multiplex PCR. This table holds about 64,000 clones, more than 90% found once. Material: peripheral blood mononuclear cells (PBMCs), obtained before the fourth cycle of nivolumab. These receptors were obtained from a human donor with classical Hodgkin lymphoma.

This clone appeared once. This chain joins TRBV2 and TRBJ2-5, with 13 bases lining up with TRBD2. CDR3 length equals 18 residues. J gave up 5 bases and V 8 bases, and 17 bases lay outside the gene matches. Germline-derived CDR1 and CDR2 are SNHLY and FYNNEI. CDR3 region: CASLGGLAGENGMETQYF. CDR3 bases: TGTGCCAGCTTGGGAGGACTAGCGGGGGAAAACGGGATGGAGACCCAGTACTTC.

The V gene is TRBV5-1, the J gene TRBJ2-5; possible D gene TRBD2, 6 bases. Trimming removed 2 bases from V and 2 bases from J, with 16 bases in between. This CDR3 region has 16 residues. The V gene's germline CDR1 is SGHRS and CDR2 YFSETQ. CDR3 bases: TGCGCCAGCAGCTTCGAGGGAGGCCGGACACAAGAGACCCAGTACTTC. This sequence encodes CASSFEGGRTQETQYF.

The chain combines TRBV28 with TRBJ2-5, with D perhaps matching TRBD1 (5 bases). The CDR3 runs 14 residues. The V end lost 3 bases, the J end lost 1 base, and 9 bases lay between the germline ends. CDR1 and CDR2 (germline): MDHEN, SYDVKM. The CDR3 is CASSFQGFQETQYF. DNA of the CDR3: TGTGCCAGCAGTTTTCAGGGATTCCAAGAGACCCAGTACTTC.

The J gene is TRBJ2-1, the V gene TRBV30, with D uncertain. This CDR3 comprises 11 residues. V was pared by 2 bases and J by 6 bases, with 5 bases between. Germline V lookup: CDR1 GTSNPN, CDR2 SVGIG (reference sequence). The CDR3: CAWSLVNEQFF. DNA of the CDR3: TGTGCCTGGAGTCTAGTCAATGAGCAGTTCTTC.

The chain recombines TRBV19 with TRBJ2-3; D remains unclear. Germline loops: CDR1 LNHDA, CDR2 SQIVND (reference sequence). V gave up 4 bases and J gave up 5 bases, with 1 base separating them. The CDR3 has 10 amino acids. CDR3 sequence: CASSRDTQYF. The CDR3 DNA follows: TGTGCCAGTAGTAGAGATACGCAGTATTTT. Full variable domain (missing parts from reference TRBV19 and TRBJ2-3): DGGITQSPKYLFRKEGQNVTLSCEQNLNHDAMYWYRQDPGQGLRLIYYSQIVNDFQKGDIAEGYSVSREKKESFPLTVTSAQKNPTAFYLCASSRDTQYFGPGTRLTVL.

V and J are TRBV6-6 and TRBJ2-5; TRBD2 matches 10 bases. V shed 6 bases, J shed 4 bases, and the junction held 11 bases outside the gene matches. The germline V gene has CDR1 MNHNY and CDR2 SVGAGI (reference sequence). CDR3 length: 16 amino acids. The CDR3 loop is CASSHLAGETLETQYF. The CDR3 DNA follows: TGTGCCAGCAGCCATCTAGCGGGAGAAACTTTAGAGACCCAGTACTTC.

The V call is TRBV18, the J call TRBJ1-3; 7 bases are shared with TRBD1. The CDR3 is 15 residues long. V shed 2 bases and J 5 bases; nucleotides not matched to a gene: 6. Per the germline V gene, CDR1 is KGHSH and CDR2 is LQKENI. CDR3 sequence reads: CASSPGQEGRNTIYF. Here the CDR3 DNA reads TGTGCCAGCTCACCAGGACAGGAGGGAAGAAACACCATATATTTT.

The chain links TRBV5-4 to TRBJ2-7, with 7 bases that match TRBD1. The CDR3 contains 16 residues. Unmatched junction bases numbered 11, after V lost 3 bases and J lost 2 bases. In germline, CDR1 is SGHNT, CDR2 YYREEE (reference sequence). CDR3 sequence reads: CASSSESGTETYEQYF. DNA of the CDR3: TGTGCCAGCAGCTCGGAATCAGGGACAGAAACCTACGAGCAGTACTTC.

The chain has TRBV4-1 and TRBJ2-7, with TRBD2 identical over 10 bases. CDR3 length: 16 residues. Germline-derived CDR1 and CDR2 are MGHRA and YSYEKL. Germline trimming cut 0 bases from V and 3 bases from J; bases unmatched to any gene: 5. The CDR3 spells CASSQDRASGSYEQYF. Here the CDR3 DNA reads TGCGCCAGCAGCCAAGATCGGGCTAGCGGGAGCTACGAGCAGTACTTC.

The V gene is TRBV5-6, the J gene TRBJ2-1; possible D gene TRBD2, 6 bases. The germline V and J ends were trimmed by 6 bases and 0 bases, with 13 bases remaining between them. Germline V gene sequence: CDR1 SGHDT, CDR2 YYEEEE. The CDR3 is 15 residues long. The CDR3: CASTEGLSSYNEQFF. The CDR3, as DNA: TGTGCCAGCACGGAGGGTCTCAGCTCCTACAATGAGCAGTTCTTC.

About this clone: An end of the junction differs from the germline gene, which may be a read error. V and J are TRBV7-7 and TRBJ2-2; D gene uncertain. CDR3 length: 14 amino acids. From germline, CDR1 is SSHAT and CDR2 FNYEAQ (reference sequence). In nucleotides, the CDR3 is TGTGCTAGCAGCTTTGAGCTAAACACCGGGGAGCTGTTTTTT. Translating gives CASSFELNTGELFF. Full variable domain (outside the CDR3, taken from reference TRBV7-7 and TRBJ2-2): GAGVSQSPRYKVTKRGQDVTLRCDPISSHATLYWYQQALGQGPEFLTYFNYEAQPDKSGLPSDRFSAERPEGSISTLTIQRTEQRDSAMYRCASSFELNTGELFFGEGSRLTVL.

The CDR3 reads CSALLWLAGEKYEQYF. In DNA, the CDR3 is TGCAGCGCGCTCCTGTGGCTAGCGGGGGAGAAGTACGAGCAGTACTTC. This sequence joins TRBV29-1 and TRBJ2-7; 10 bases align to TRBD2. The junction had 16 bases not matched to a gene; V was cut back by 7 bases and J by 4 bases. Germline V CDR1 and CDR2: SQVTM, ANQGSEA. This CDR3 has 16 amino acids.

This chain connects TRBV28 to TRBJ1-6; 7 bases line up with TRBD1. With 3 bases clipped from V and 5 bases from J, the junction kept 19 bases outside the gene matches. The CDR3 is 20 residues long. Germline CDR1 MDHEN, CDR2 SYDVKM. The CDR3 DNA reads as TGTGCCAGCAGTTTTTCGATCGGGCAAAGGACAGGAAAAGATAATTCACCCCTCCACTTT. Its translation is CASSFSIGQRTGKDNSPLHF.

The chain uses TRBV5-6 and TRBJ2-7; D may be TRBD1 or TRBD2 (5 bases each). The CDR3 has 16 amino acids. Germline CDR1 reads SGHDT; CDR2 reads YYEEEE. Between the trimmed V and J ends, which lost 0 bases and 3 bases, there was a span of 16 bases. CDR3 sequence reads: CASSLGAGTDLYEQYF. The CDR3 DNA follows: TGTGCCAGCAGCTTGGGCGCCGGGACGGACCTCTACGAGCAGTACTTC.